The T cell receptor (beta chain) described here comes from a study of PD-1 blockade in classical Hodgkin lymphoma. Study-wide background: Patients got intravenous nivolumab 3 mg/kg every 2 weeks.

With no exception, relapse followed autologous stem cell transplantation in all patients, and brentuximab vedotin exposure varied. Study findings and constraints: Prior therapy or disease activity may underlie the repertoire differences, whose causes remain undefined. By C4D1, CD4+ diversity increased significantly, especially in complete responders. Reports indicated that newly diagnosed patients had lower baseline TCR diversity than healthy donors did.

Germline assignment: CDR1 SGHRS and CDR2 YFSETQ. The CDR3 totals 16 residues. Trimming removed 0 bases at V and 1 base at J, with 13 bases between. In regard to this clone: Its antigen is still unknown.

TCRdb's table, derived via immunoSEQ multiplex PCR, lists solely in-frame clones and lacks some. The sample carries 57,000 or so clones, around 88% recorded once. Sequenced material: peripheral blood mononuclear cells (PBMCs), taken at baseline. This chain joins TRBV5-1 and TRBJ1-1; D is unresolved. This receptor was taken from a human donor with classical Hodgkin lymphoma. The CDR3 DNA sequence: TGCGCCAGCAGCTTGGGGATTATTGGCGGGAACACTGAAGCTTTCTTT. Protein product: CASSLGIIGGNTEAFF.